This TCR beta chain derives from a study of blood T cell repertoires in COVID-19. The data were produced by immunoSEQ multiplex PCR, yet TCRdb's version contains in-frame clones alone and is incomplete. The sample comprises around 100,000 clones, about four fifths of which are singletons, and about 11% rests with the top ten. This CDR3 is 15 amino acids long. V was pared by 2 bases and J by 3 bases, with 5 bases of the junction left unmatched. The germline V gene encodes CDR1 LNHDA and CDR2 SQIVND (reference sequence). Specimen: peripheral blood. The chain joins TRBV19 to TRBJ2-7; TRBD2 aligns across 9 bases. This clonotype was sampled from a human donor in a cohort sampled during active COVID-19. The CDR3 bases are TGTGCCAGTAGTATAAGGTTACTAGCGGGCTACGAGCAGTACTTC. The encoded protein is CASSIRLLAGYEQYF.